This T cell receptor (beta chain) was profiled in a study of neoadjuvant nivolumab and ipilimumab in lung cancer. Generated by immunoSEQ multiplex PCR, the TCRdb table keeps only in-frame clones and is missing some. This sample has roughly 7,300 clones; 75% to 90% occur once, and the top ten carry approximately 6.2%. Notes on this clone: Its antigen is undetermined. The junction differs from germline at one of its ends, possibly a read error.

CDR3 size: 11 residues. Germline V lookup: CDR1 DFQATT, CDR2 SNEGSKA (reference sequence). Findings and caveats of the study: Only two of four nivolumab-treated tumors gained richness and clonality by surgery. Higher pretherapy blood TCR richness went with higher resected-tumor richness. Resected tumors had greater TCR richness and clonality than uninvolved lung.

The V call is TRBV20-1, the J call TRBJ1-1; 8 bases are shared with TRBD1. Specimen: tumor tissue, collected after neoadjuvant nivolumab, alone or with ipilimumab, at or shortly before surgery. The sequence was collected from an adult with non-small cell lung cancer. The CDR3 DNA reads as TGCAGTGCCTACCTCGGGACAGGACGAAACTTT. Its translation is CSAYLGTGRNF.